Below, 21 T cell receptor beta chains from the same sample are listed, as sequenced in a study of cytomegalovirus exposure and HLA in healthy donors. 13 Jbeta primers and 60 Vbeta primers were used for the PCR. TCRdb keeps only in-frame clones here, not all; method: immunoSEQ multiplex PCR. The table lists some 200,000 clones, 65% to 80% of them singletons. Sequencing was done on a sample of PBMCs. The source is a man aged 40-50 years in good health and CMV-seronegative.

The chain uses TRBV19 and TRBJ1-2; TRBD1 might be the D (5 bases). V was cut by 1 base and J by 8 bases, with 20 bases left in between. Per germline, CDR1 LNHDA and CDR2 SQIVND (reference sequence). This CDR3 has 16 residues. DNA of the CDR3: TGTGCCAGTAGTATAGGATGGTCCGGCAGGGTCGGCGGCTACACCTTC. Its protein is CASSIGWSGRVGGYTF.

V gene TRBV5-4 combines with J gene TRBJ2-1, with 10 bases fitting TRBD2. This CDR3 has 16 residues. After removal of 4 bases from V and 1 base from J, the junction contained 5 bases not matched to a gene. Germline V gives CDR1 SGHNT, CDR2 YYREEE (reference sequence). CDR3 DNA: TGTGCCAGCAGCCCCGGACTAGCGGCTTCCTACAATGAGCAGTTCTTC. Translating gives CASSPGLAASYNEQFF.

Only a few counts were recorded for this clone. This chain links TRBV7-9 with TRBJ1-4; possible D gene TRBD1, 5 bases. Trimming cost V 5 bases and J 7 bases, with 17 bases left between them. Germline V gene sequence: CDR1 SEHNR, CDR2 FQNEAQ (reference sequence). The CDR3 has 15 residues. The CDR3 reads CASSPEGWSVEKLFF. CDR3 sequence (DNA): TGTGCCAGCAGCCCGGAGGGGTGGTCTGTTGAAAAACTGTTTTTT.

This chain connects TRBV7-2 to TRBJ1-1; D not resolved. Per germline, CDR1 SGHTA and CDR2 FQGNSA. V dropped 7 bases and J dropped 4 bases, with 16 bases sitting between them. CDR3 size: 14 residues. The CDR3 loop reads CASNLRHGVTEAFF. The CDR3 region has the DNA TGTGCCAGCAACTTGCGACACGGGGTCACTGAAGCTTTCTTT.

The rearrangement uses TRBV19 and TRBJ2-2, with unresolved D. V lost 3 bases and J 1 base, leaving 6 bases between the germline ends. CDR3 length: 14 amino acids. Germline V gives CDR1 LNHDA, CDR2 SQIVND (reference sequence). The DNA of the CDR3 is TGTGCCAGTAGTATTTTCGGGAACACCGGGGAGCTGTTTTTT. Residues: CASSIFGNTGELFF.

The count of this clone is one. V is TRBV20-1 and J is TRBJ2-7; D is possibly TRBD2 (6 bases). Per germline, CDR1 DFQATT and CDR2 SNEGSKA (reference sequence). This CDR3 is 11 amino acids long. The CDR3 DNA reads TGCTCGGTAGTGGAGGGGTACGAGCAGTACTTC. Encoded protein: CSVVEGYEQYF.

The CDR3 protein is CASSTGLAGARDYNEQFF. CDR3 coding DNA: TGTGCCAGTAGCACCGGACTAGCGGGAGCCAGGGACTACAATGAGCAGTTCTTC. The chain carries TRBV19 and TRBJ2-1, with 13 positions matching TRBD2. The V gene's germline CDR1 is LNHDA and CDR2 SQIVND (reference sequence). The trim removed 6 bases at V and 3 bases at J, leaving 11 bases unmatched. This CDR3 is 18 amino acids long.

This clone was counted between two and nine times. The V gene is TRBV5-1, the J gene TRBJ2-1, with 13 bases that match TRBD2. The CDR3 has 14 amino acids. The germline V gene has CDR1 SGHRS and CDR2 YFSETQ. The junction had 1 base not matched to a gene; V was cut back by 3 bases and J by 7 bases. In DNA form, the CDR3 reads TGCGCCAGCAGCTGGACTAGCGGGAGAAATGAGCAGTTCTTC. Translating it yields CASSWTSGRNEQFF.

V and J are TRBV7-9 and TRBJ1-1; TRBD1 might be the D (5 bases). The CDR3 has 12 amino acids. CDR1 SEHNR and CDR2 FQNEAQ come from the germline V gene (reference sequence). V lost 4 bases to trimming and J lost 9 bases, with 12 bases between them. The CDR3 sequence: CASSSDSVQAFF. The CDR3 DNA reads TGTGCCAGCAGCTCAGACAGTGTCCAAGCTTTCTTT.

CDR3 in DNA: TGTGCCAGCAAAACCTCCAGGGATTTGGACACTGAAGCTTTCTTT. This codes for CASKTSRDLDTEAFF. The rearrangement links TRBV7-3 to TRBJ1-1, with D maybe TRBD1 (5 bases). This CDR3 comprises 15 residues. Deletions cut 7 bases from V and 3 bases from J, with 18 bases between. From germline, CDR1 is SGHTA and CDR2 FQGTGA.

This chain uses TRBV18 with TRBJ1-2, with a weak D call TRBD1 (6 bases). V was trimmed by 3 bases and J by 6 bases, leaving 14 bases between them. The CDR3 has 14 residues. Looked up from germline, CDR1 is KGHSH and CDR2 is LQKENI. CDR3 sequence: CASSPGHPLHGYTF. CDR3 sequence (DNA): TGTGCCAGCTCACCGGGACACCCCCTTCATGGCTACACCTTC.

The rearrangement links TRBV6-1 to TRBJ1-5; a weak D match, TRBD1 (6 bases). V gave up 2 bases and J gave up 0 bases, with 17 bases separating them. Germline loops: CDR1 MNHNS, CDR2 SASEGT. The length of the CDR3 is 18 residues. DNA of the CDR3: TGTGCCAGCAGTGAATTAGAGGGGGGGCCATATAGCAATCAGCCCCAGCATTTT. Amino acids: CASSELEGGPYSNQPQHF.

This sequence joins TRBV13 and TRBJ2-1; TRBD1 matches 7 bases. From germline, CDR1 is PRHDT and CDR2 FYEKMQ (reference sequence). CDR3 length: 12 residues. The trim removed 4 bases at V and 10 bases at J, leaving 4 bases unmatched. The CDR3 here is CASSSRQGEQFF. CDR3 nucleotide sequence: TGTGCCAGCAGCTCCCGACAGGGAGAGCAGTTCTTC.

V usage is TRBV10-1 and J usage is TRBJ2-5; D unresolved. The germline V gene encodes CDR1 WNHNN and CDR2 SYGVQD (reference sequence). V was pared by 3 bases and J by 2 bases, with 7 bases between. The CDR3 length is 13 residues. CDR3 loop: CASSEDLQETQYF. In nucleotides, the CDR3 is TGCGCCAGCAGTGAAGACTTACAAGAGACCCAGTACTTC.

This chain joins TRBV28 and TRBJ2-4, with a tentative D call TRBD1 (5 bases). Trimming cost V 3 bases and J 0 bases, with 9 bases left between them. The CDR3 is 15 amino acids. Looked up from germline, CDR1 is MDHEN and CDR2 is SYDVKM. Written as DNA, the CDR3 is TGTGCCAGCAGTTTCCCGACAGTAGCCAAAAACATTCAGTACTTC. This sequence encodes CASSFPTVAKNIQYF.

In its sample, this clone was seen once. This CDR3 is CASREDRGMNTEAFF. In DNA, the CDR3 is TGTGCCAGCAGGGAGGACAGGGGGATGAACACTGAAGCTTTCTTT. The V gene is TRBV6-4, the J gene TRBJ1-1; 10 bases are a match to TRBD1. The V and J ends lost 6 bases and 0 bases, in that order; junction bases with no gene match: 4. Per germline, CDR1 MRHNA and CDR2 SNTAGT. The CDR3 has 15 residues.

The V gene is TRBV19, the J gene TRBJ2-5, with 10 bases lining up with TRBD2. CDR1 is LNHDA, CDR2 SQIVND, per germline (reference sequence). Trimming took 5 bases from V and 4 from J; bases not matched to a gene: 16. CDR3 length: 18 residues. The CDR3 loop reads CASSFGLAENRRRETQYF. As DNA, the CDR3 is TGTGCCAGTAGTTTCGGACTAGCGGAGAACCGGAGGAGAGAGACCCAGTACTTC.

The chain joins TRBV30 to TRBJ2-5; TRBD1 might be the D (5 bases). Trimming left V 2 bases short and J 1 base short, with 8 bases between. Germline CDR1 reads GTSNPN; CDR2 reads SVGIG (reference sequence). The CDR3 runs to 13 residues. The CDR3 nucleotides are TGTGCCTGGAGTATAGACAGCCAAGAGACCCAGTACTTC. This translates into CAWSIDSQETQYF.

The chain carries TRBV6-1 and TRBJ2-5; TRBD2 matches 7 bases. The V gene end was trimmed by 6 bases and the J gene end by 7 bases; junction bases not matched to a gene: 11. The CDR3 is 14 amino acids. Germline V gene data show CDR1 as MNHNS and CDR2 as SASEGT. The CDR3 DNA sequence: TGTGCCAGCAGCAGCGGGACTCCCCGCCGGACCCAGTACTTC. Its protein is CASSSGTPRRTQYF.

This chain links TRBV7-2 with TRBJ2-2, with TRBD2 identical over 8 bases. Germline trimming cut 8 bases from V and 8 bases from J; bases unmatched to any gene: 13. The CDR3 runs 15 residues. Looked up from germline, CDR1 is SGHTA and CDR2 is FQGNSA. The CDR3 DNA follows: TGTGCCAGCTCCCCTCTTGCGGGAGGCCCTGGGGAGCTGTTTTTT. Its protein is CASSPLAGGPGELFF.

The chain has TRBV28 and TRBJ1-4; a possible D gene is TRBD1 (6 bases). V lost 4 bases and J lost 2, with 11 bases in between. The CDR3 length is 15 residues. Germline loops: CDR1 MDHEN, CDR2 SYDVKM. This CDR3 reads CASSSGGHTNEKLFF. For the CDR3, the DNA is TGTGCCAGCAGTTCGGGGGGGCACACTAATGAAAAACTGTTTTTT.